This TCR beta chain is from a study of technical replicates of blood from a handful of donors. TCRdb's table, derived via immunoSEQ multiplex PCR, lists solely in-frame clones and lacks some. Seen here are 74,000 or so clones, roughly 96% observed once, and the top ten hold approximately 0.3%. V shed 1 base, J shed 7 bases, and the junction held 9 bases outside the gene matches. Germline values: CDR1 LNHDA, CDR2 SQIVND (reference sequence). This CDR3 contains 15 residues. This TCR was recovered from a human donor in good health. The sequencing sample was made of T cells isolated from PBMCs. This chain uses TRBV19 with TRBJ1-1; 7 bases line up with TRBD1. CDR3 DNA sequence: TGTGCCAGTAGTATAGGGGCTCCGGGACAGAGTGAAGCTTTCTTT. Encoded protein: CASSIGAPGQSEAFF. The full variable domain, rest sourced from reference TRBV19 and TRBJ1-1, is DGGITQSPKYLFRKEGQNVTLSCEQNLNHDAMYWYRQDPGQGLRLIYYSQIVNDFQKGDIAEGYSVSREKKESFPLTVTSAQKNPTAFYLCASSIGAPGQSEAFFGQGTRLTVV.